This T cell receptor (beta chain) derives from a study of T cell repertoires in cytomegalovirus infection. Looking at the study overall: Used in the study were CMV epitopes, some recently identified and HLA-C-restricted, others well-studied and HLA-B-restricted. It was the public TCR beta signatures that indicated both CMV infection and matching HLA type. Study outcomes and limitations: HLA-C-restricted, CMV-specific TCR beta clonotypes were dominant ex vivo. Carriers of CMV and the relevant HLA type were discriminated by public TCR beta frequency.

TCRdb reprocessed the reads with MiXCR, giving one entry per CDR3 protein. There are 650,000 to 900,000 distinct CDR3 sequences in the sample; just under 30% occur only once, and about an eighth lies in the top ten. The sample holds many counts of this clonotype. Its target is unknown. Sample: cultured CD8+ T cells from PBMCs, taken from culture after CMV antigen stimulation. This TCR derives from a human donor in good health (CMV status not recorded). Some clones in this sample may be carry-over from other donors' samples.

The CDR3 nucleotides are TGTGCCAGCAGCTTGGGACAGGGGGCGTACAATGAGCAGTTCTTC. This codes for CASSLGQGAYNEQFF. The gene calls are TRBV27 and TRBJ2-1, with 12 bases fitting TRBD1. V lost 6 bases, J lost 4 bases, and 4 bases stayed unmatched. This CDR3 contains 15 residues. Looked up from germline, CDR1 is MNHEY and CDR2 is SMNVEV (reference sequence).